The 3 T cell receptor beta chains given below trace back to one sample, sequenced in a study of T cell responses to AZD1222 COVID-19 vaccine (dated by TCRdb to about 2021). Library preparation used the immunoSEQ multiplex PCR assay. TCRdb obtained this table from immuneACCESS and retained in-frame rearrangements with V and J assigned. These tables miss some clones; where compared with another copy, unresolved V genes account for less than half of the shortfall, and the remainder is unexplained. The sample contains 100,000 to 150,000 clones, approximately 94% of them found a single time. The ten largest clonotypes hold 5.5% to 8% of the sample. The time point label of this sample denotes: baseline before first vaccination. Source: peripheral blood, taken on day 0 of AZD1222 vaccination. The receptors stem from an adult in good health.

The chain employs TRBV5-1 and TRBJ2-7; 7 nucleotides line up with TRBD1. Unmatched junction bases numbered 5, after V lost 3 bases and J lost 2 bases. The CDR3 totals 14 residues. From germline, CDR1 is SGHRS and CDR2 YFSETQ. The CDR3 here is CASSSTGSAYEQYF. For the CDR3, the DNA is TGCGCCAGCAGCTCGACAGGGTCCGCCTACGAGCAGTACTTC.

V usage is TRBV27 and J usage is TRBJ1-6; 8 nucleotides align to TRBD1. Germline CDR1 reads MNHEY; CDR2 reads SMNVEV (reference sequence). V shed 6 bases and J 10 bases; nucleotides not matched to a gene: 8. The CDR3 extends over 14 amino acids. CDR3 in amino acids: CASRVDRGTSPLHF. The CDR3 DNA reads as TGTGCCAGCAGGGTCGACAGGGGAACGTCACCCCTCCACTTT.

V usage is TRBV4-1 and J usage is TRBJ1-2, with D perhaps matching TRBD1 (5 bases). V was pared by 3 bases and J by 6 bases, with 20 bases between. Per germline, CDR1 MGHRA and CDR2 YSYEKL. CDR3 size: 16 residues. The CDR3, as DNA: TGCGCCAGCAGCCAGTTCCTGCCGGGGGGAACGGATGGCTACACCTTC. Amino acids: CASSQFLPGGTDGYTF.